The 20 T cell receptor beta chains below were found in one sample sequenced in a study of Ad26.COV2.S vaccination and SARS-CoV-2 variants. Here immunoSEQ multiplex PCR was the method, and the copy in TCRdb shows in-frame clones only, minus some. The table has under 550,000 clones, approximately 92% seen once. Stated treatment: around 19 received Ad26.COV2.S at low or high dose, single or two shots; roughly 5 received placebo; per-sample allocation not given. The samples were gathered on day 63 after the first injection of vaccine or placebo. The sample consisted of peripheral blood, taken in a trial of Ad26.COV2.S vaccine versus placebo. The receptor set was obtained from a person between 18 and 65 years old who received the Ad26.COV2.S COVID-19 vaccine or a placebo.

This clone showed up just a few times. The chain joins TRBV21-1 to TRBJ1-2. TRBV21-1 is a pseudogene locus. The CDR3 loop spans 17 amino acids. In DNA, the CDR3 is TGTGCCAGCAGCAAAGGGGAATCGGGGGGGCAAGACTATGGCTACACCTTC. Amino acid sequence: CASSKGESGGQDYGYTF.

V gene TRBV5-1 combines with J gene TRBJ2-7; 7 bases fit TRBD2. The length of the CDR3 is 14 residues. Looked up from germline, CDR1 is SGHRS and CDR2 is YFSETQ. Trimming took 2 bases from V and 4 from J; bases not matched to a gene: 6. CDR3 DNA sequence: TGCGCCAGCAGCTTAGGCGGGAGTGGGTACGAGCAGTACTTC. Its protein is CASSLGGSGYEQYF.

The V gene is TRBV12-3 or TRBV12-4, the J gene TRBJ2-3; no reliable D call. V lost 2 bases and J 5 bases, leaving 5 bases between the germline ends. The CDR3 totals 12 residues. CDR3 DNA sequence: TGTGCCAGCAGTTTAACTCAAGATACGCAGTATTTT. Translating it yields CASSLTQDTQYF.

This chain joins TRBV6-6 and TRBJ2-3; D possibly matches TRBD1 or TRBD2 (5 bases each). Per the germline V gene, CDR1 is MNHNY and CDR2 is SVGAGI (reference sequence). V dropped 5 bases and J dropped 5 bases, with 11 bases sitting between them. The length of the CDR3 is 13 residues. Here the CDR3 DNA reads TGTGCCAGCAGTCCCGGGACGGGAGATACGCAGTATTTT. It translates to CASSPGTGDTQYF.

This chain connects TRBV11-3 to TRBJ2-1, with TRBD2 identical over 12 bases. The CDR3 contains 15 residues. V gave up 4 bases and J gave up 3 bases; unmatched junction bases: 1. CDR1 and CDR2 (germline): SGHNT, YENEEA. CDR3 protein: CASSSTSGSYNEQFF. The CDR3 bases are TGTGCCAGCAGCTCGACTAGCGGGAGCTACAATGAGCAGTTCTTC.

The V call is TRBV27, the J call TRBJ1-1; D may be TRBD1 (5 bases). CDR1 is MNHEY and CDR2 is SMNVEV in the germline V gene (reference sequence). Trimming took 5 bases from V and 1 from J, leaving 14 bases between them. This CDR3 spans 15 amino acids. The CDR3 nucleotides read TGTGCCAGCAGTCCCCGGCAGGGAAAGAACACTGAAGCTTTCTTT. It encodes CASSPRQGKNTEAFF.

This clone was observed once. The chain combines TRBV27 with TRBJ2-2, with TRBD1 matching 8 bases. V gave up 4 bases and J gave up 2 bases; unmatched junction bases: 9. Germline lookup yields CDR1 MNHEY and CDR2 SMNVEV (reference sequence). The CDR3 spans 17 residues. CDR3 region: CASSSQKTGVNTGELFF. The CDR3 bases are TGTGCCAGCAGTTCCCAGAAGACAGGGGTTAACACCGGGGAGCTGTTTTTT.

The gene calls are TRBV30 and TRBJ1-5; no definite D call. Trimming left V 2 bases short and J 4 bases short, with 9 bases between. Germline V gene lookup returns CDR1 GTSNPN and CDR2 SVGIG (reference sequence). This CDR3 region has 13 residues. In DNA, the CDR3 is TGTGCCTGGAGTATCGCAGAGAATCAGCCCCAGCATTTT. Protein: CAWSIAENQPQHF.

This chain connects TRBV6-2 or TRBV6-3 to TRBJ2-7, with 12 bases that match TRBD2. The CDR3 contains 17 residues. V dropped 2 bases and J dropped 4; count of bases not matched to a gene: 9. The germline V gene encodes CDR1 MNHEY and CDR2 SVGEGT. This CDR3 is CASSYPETSGSVYEQYF. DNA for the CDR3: TGTGCCAGCAGTTACCCTGAGACTAGCGGGAGCGTTTACGAGCAGTACTTC.

In DNA, the CDR3 is TGTGCCAGCAGAGACCGGGACAGGGTTAATTCACCCCTCCACTTT. Its translation is CASRDRDRVNSPLHF. V gene TRBV4-2 combines with J gene TRBJ1-6; TRBD1 matches at 9 bases. This CDR3 is 15 amino acids long. Germline CDR1 LGHNA, CDR2 YNFKEQ. Trimming took 6 bases from V and 6 from J; bases not matched to a gene: 6.

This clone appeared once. The CDR3 bases are TGTGCCAGCAGTTCGACCCTCAATGAGCAGTTCTTC. It translates to CASSSTLNEQFF. The V gene is TRBV5-6, the J gene TRBJ2-1, with D uncertain. V gave up 5 bases and J gave up 6 bases, with 9 bases separating them. The CDR3 consists of 12 residues. Germline assignment: CDR1 SGHDT and CDR2 YYEEEE.

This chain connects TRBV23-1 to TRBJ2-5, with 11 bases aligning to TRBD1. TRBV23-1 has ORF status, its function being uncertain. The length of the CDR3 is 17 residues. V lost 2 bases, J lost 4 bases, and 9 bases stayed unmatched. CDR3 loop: CASSQKTDRGLRETQYF. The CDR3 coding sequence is TGCGCCAGCAGTCAAAAAACGGACAGGGGGCTGCGAGAGACCCAGTACTTC.

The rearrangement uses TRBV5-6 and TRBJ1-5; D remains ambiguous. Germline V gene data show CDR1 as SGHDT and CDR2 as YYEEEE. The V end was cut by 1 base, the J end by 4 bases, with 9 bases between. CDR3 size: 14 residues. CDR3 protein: CASSLWPTNQPQHF. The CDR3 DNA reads TGTGCCAGCAGCTTGTGGCCGACTAATCAGCCCCAGCATTTT.

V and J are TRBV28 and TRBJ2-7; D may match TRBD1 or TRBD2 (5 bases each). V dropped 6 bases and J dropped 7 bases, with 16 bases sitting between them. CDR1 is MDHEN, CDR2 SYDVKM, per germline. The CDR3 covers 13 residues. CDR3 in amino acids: CASSRGTPPEQYF. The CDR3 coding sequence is TGTGCCAGCAGCCGAGGGACCCCTCCAGAGCAGTACTTC.

The CDR3 spells CATGSEREYNEQFF. DNA for the CDR3: TGTGCCACCGGTTCGGAGCGGGAGTACAATGAGCAGTTCTTC. V usage is TRBV24-1 and J usage is TRBJ2-1; 8 nucleotides agree with TRBD2. CDR3 length: 14 amino acids. Germline CDR1 KGHDR, CDR2 SFDVKD. The V and J ends lost 9 bases and 4 bases, in that order; junction bases with no gene match: 7.

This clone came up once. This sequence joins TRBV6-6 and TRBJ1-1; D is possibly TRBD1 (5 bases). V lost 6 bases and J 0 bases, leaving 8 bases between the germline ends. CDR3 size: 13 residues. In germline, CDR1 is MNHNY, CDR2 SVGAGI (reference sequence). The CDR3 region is CASREGMNTEAFF. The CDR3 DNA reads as TGTGCCAGCAGGGAGGGGATGAACACTGAAGCTTTCTTT.

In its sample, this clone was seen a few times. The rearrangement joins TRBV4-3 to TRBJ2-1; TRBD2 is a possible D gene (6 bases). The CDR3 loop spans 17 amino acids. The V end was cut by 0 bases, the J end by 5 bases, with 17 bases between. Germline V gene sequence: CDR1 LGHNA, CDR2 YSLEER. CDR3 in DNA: TGCGCCAGCAGCCAAGATCTAGGGCGGGGCGGACACAATGAGCAGTTCTTC. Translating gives CASSQDLGRGGHNEQFF.

The CDR3 reads CASSTRTFTDTQYF. CDR3 in DNA: TGCGCCAGCAGCACCCGGACTTTCACAGATACGCAGTATTTT. The genes are TRBV5-1 and TRBJ2-3; D might be TRBD2 (5 bases). This CDR3 has 14 amino acids. The ends were cut back, 4 bases at V and 2 bases at J, with 11 bases in the middle. Germline lookup yields CDR1 SGHRS and CDR2 YFSETQ.

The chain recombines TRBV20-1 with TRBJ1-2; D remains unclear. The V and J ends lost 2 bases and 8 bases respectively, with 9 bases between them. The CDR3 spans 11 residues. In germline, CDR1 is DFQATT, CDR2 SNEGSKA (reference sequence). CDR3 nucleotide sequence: TGCAGTGCTAGAAGGGCGGGGGGCTACACCTTC. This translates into CSARRAGGYTF.

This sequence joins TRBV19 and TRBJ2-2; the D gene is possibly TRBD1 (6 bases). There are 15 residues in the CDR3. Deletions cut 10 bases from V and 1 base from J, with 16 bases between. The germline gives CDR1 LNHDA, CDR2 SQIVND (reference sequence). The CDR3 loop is CAIGQGTRNTGELFF. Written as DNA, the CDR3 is TGTGCCATTGGTCAGGGGACACGGAACACCGGGGAGCTGTTTTTT. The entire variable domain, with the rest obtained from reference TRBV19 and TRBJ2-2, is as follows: DGGITQSPKYLFRKEGQNVTLSCEQNLNHDAMYWYRQDPGQGLRLIYYSQIVNDFQKGDIAEGYSVSREKKESFPLTVTSAQKNPTAFYLCAIGQGTRNTGELFFGEGSRLTVL.